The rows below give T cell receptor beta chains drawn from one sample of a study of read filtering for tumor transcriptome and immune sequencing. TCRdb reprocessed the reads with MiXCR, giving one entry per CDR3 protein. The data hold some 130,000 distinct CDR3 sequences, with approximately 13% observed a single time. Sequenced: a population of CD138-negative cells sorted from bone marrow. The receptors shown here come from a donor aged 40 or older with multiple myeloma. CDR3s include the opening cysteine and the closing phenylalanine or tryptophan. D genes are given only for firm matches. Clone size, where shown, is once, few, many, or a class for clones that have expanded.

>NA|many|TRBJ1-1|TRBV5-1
CASSSDGRQNTEAFF
TGCGCCAGCAGCTCGGACGGACGACAGAACACTGAAGCTTTCTTT
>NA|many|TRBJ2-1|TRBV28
CASSPDASSYNEQFF
TGTGCCAGCAGTCCCGACGCAAGCTCCTACAATGAGCAGTTCTTC
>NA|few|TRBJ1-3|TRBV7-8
CASSLEHSRSGNTIYF
TGTGCCAGCAGCTTAGAGCACAGCCGCTCTGGAAACACCATATATTTT
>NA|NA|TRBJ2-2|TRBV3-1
CASSQEWGTGELFF
TGTGCCAGCAGCCAAGAGTGGGGCACCGGGGAGCTGTTTTTT
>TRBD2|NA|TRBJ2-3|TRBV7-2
CASSRGGGGLTDTQYF
TGTGCCAGCAGCCGAGGCGGGGGGGGCCTCACAGATACGCAGTATTTT
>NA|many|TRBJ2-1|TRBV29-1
CSVEGGFSYNEQFF
TGCAGCGTTGAAGGGGGATTCTCCTACAATGAGCAGTTCTTC
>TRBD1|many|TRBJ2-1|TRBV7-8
CASSHRDSSSYNEQFF
TGTGCCAGCAGCCACCGGGACAGCAGCTCCTACAATGAGCAGTTCTTC
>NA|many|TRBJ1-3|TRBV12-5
CASGIKDTIYF
TGTGCTAGTGGAATCAAGGACACCATATATTTT
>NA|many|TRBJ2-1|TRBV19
CASSIDQGRSSYNEQFF
TGTGCCAGTAGTATAGATCAGGGGCGAAGCTCCTACAATGAGCAGTTCTTC
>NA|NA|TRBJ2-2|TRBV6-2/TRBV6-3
CASSLGYAGELFF
TGTGCCAGCAGTTTAGGGTACGCCGGGGAGCTGTTTTTT
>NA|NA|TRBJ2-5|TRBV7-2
CASSFLGGGGGETQYF
TGTGCCAGCAGCTTTCTGGGAGGAGGGGGAGGAGAGACCCAGTACTTC
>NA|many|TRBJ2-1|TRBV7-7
CASSLGGVHNEQFF
TGTGCTAGCAGCTTAGGGGGGGTCCACAATGAGCAGTTCTTC
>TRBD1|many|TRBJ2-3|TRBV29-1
CSVVGRDRLTDTQYF
TGCAGCGTTGTAGGCCGGGACAGGCTCACAGATACGCAGTATTTT
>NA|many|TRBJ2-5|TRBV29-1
CSVGRQETLYF
TGCAGCGTTGGTAGGCAAGAGACCCTGTACTTC
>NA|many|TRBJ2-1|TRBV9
CASSVVLRGEQFF
TGTGCCAGCAGCGTAGTTCTAAGGGGTGAGCAGTTCTTC
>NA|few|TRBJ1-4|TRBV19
CASSPTGGVELFF
TGTGCCAGTAGTCCCACCGGCGGGGTCGAACTGTTTTTT
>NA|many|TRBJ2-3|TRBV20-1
CSADANTDTQYF
TGCAGTGCAGACGCGAACACAGATACGCAGTATTTT
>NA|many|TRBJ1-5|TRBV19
CASSPRTDSNQPQHF
TGTGCCAGTAGTCCCCGGACGGATAGCAATCAGCCCCAGCATTTT
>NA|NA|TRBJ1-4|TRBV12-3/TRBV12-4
CASSNSANEELFF
TGTGCCAGCAGTAACAGTGCTAACGAAGAACTGTTTTTT
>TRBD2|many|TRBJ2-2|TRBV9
CASSFTSGGTTTGELFF
TGTGCCAGCAGCTTCACTAGCGGGGGGACCACCACCGGGGAGCTGTTTTTT
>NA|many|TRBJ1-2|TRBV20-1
CSARKDSTGYTF
TGCAGTGCTAGAAAAGACAGTACTGGCTACACCTTC